The 23 T cell receptor beta chains below all came from one sample that was sequenced in a study of cytomegalovirus exposure and HLA in healthy donors. Researchers ran the PCR with 60 Vbeta and 13 Jbeta primers. This table comes from immunoSEQ multiplex PCR, and its TCRdb copy is limited to in-frame clones, with some not included. Counted here are roughly 130,000 clones, around 8.5% occurring once; the ten biggest clones make up under 7%. Material: PBMCs. The receptors were gathered from a man in his forties or fifties in good health and CMV-seronegative.

This chain connects TRBV7-9 to TRBJ2-2; D is unclear. Trimming took off 5 bases at V and 6 bases at J, with 10 bases between the two ends. CDR3 size: 13 residues. Per the germline V gene, CDR1 is SEHNR and CDR2 is FQNEAQ (reference sequence). The chain's CDR3 is CASSGGVPGELFF. CDR3 nucleotides: TGTGCCAGCAGCGGCGGCGTCCCCGGGGAGCTGTTTTTT.

This chain links TRBV19 with TRBJ2-5, with D perhaps TRBD2 (5 bases). Trimming left V 8 bases short and J 2 bases short, with 12 bases between. CDR3 length: 13 amino acids. CDR1 is LNHDA, CDR2 SQIVND, per germline (reference sequence). This CDR3 is CASLGRFQETQYF. In nucleotides, the CDR3 is TGTGCCAGTCTGGGGAGATTTCAAGAGACCCAGTACTTC. The full variable domain, rest sourced from reference TRBV19 and TRBJ2-5, is DGGITQSPKYLFRKEGQNVTLSCEQNLNHDAMYWYRQDPGQGLRLIYYSQIVNDFQKGDIAEGYSVSREKKESFPLTVTSAQKNPTAFYLCASLGRFQETQYFGPGTRLLVL.

This clone has just a few counts. V gene TRBV18 combines with J gene TRBJ2-7; no firm D call. The CDR3 runs to 14 residues. The germline V gene has CDR1 KGHSH and CDR2 LQKENI. Trimming took off 6 bases at V and 2 bases at J, with 14 bases between the two ends. The CDR3 bases are TGTGCCAGCTCCCTTTCAGCGATTGCCTACGAGCAGTACTTC. Translating it yields CASSLSAIAYEQYF.

The chain is built from TRBV7-2 and TRBJ1-2; D is uncertain. The CDR3 contains 13 residues. V was pared by 5 bases and J by 5 bases, with 12 bases between. Germline V CDR1 and CDR2: SGHTA, FQGNSA. The CDR3 reads CASSQRENYGYTF. CDR3 nucleotide sequence: TGTGCCAGCAGCCAGCGGGAGAATTATGGCTACACCTTC.

This clone has more than one count but fewer than ten. This CDR3 is CASSPQGGGDGNEQFF. The CDR3 bases are TGCGCCAGCAGCCCCCAAGGCGGGGGCGATGGGAATGAGCAGTTCTTC. The chain joins TRBV5-1 to TRBJ2-1, with D maybe TRBD2 (7 bases). V gave up 4 bases and J gave up 7 bases, with 21 bases separating them. The CDR3 is 16 residues long. Germline V gives CDR1 SGHRS, CDR2 YFSETQ.

The V and J genes are TRBV9 and TRBJ2-3; TRBD2 aligns across 8 bases. This CDR3 spans 18 amino acids. Trimming took 2 bases from V and 1 from J; bases not matched to a gene: 12. Germline CDR1 reads SGDLS; CDR2 reads YYNGEE. CDR3 amino acids: CASSVQRGGSEGTDTQYF. The CDR3 DNA reads TGTGCCAGCAGCGTCCAACGGGGGGGCTCGGAGGGCACAGATACGCAGTATTTT.

This clone has only a few counts. The V gene is TRBV6-6, the J gene TRBJ1-1; D is ambiguous. The CDR3 runs to 12 residues. From germline, CDR1 is MNHNY and CDR2 SVGAGI (reference sequence). Trimming took 9 bases from V and 0 from J, leaving 8 bases between them. CDR3 residues: CASGEVNTEAFF. CDR3 in DNA: TGTGCCAGTGGCGAGGTGAACACTGAAGCTTTCTTT.

The sample holds a few counts of this clone. This chain connects TRBV19 to TRBJ1-4; perhaps TRBD1 as D (5 bases). The CDR3 consists of 16 residues. V was shortened by 2 bases and J by 1 base, with 11 bases between the two germline ends. Germline values: CDR1 LNHDA, CDR2 SQIVND (reference sequence). CDR3 in DNA: TGTGCCAGTAGTATAAGAAGGCAGGGAACTAATGAAAAACTGTTTTTT. It is translated as CASSIRRQGTNEKLFF.

This clone has more than one count but fewer than ten. The chain links TRBV27 to TRBJ2-1, with a possible D match to TRBD1 (6 bases). The CDR3 has 13 amino acids. Germline V gene lookup returns CDR1 MNHEY and CDR2 SMNVEV (reference sequence). Trimming stripped 2 bases from V and 6 bases from J, with 8 bases between. CDR3 coding DNA: TGTGCCAGCAGTTTAAAGGGGGTCAATGAGCAGTTCTTC. Encoded protein: CASSLKGVNEQFF.

This clone was seen a few times. This chain links TRBV6-1 with TRBJ1-5; TRBD1 aligns across 9 bases. The junction had 6 bases not matched to a gene; V was cut back by 6 bases and J by 6 bases. Germline V lookup: CDR1 MNHNS, CDR2 SASEGT. The CDR3 covers 14 residues. The CDR3 bases are TGTGCCAGCAGGGAGACAGGGGGAGGTCAGCCCCAGCATTTT. Translated: CASRETGGGQPQHF.

This clone was seen a handful of times. The chain combines TRBV5-1 with TRBJ2-3, with D perhaps matching TRBD2 (5 bases). V was trimmed by 0 bases and J by 0 bases, leaving 5 bases between them. This CDR3 has 14 residues. The V gene's germline CDR1 is SGHRS and CDR2 YFSETQ. Here the CDR3 DNA reads TGCGCCAGCAGCTTGGGCGGGAGCACAGATACGCAGTATTTT. This encodes CASSLGGSTDTQYF. The full variable domain, its missing parts supplied by reference TRBV5-1 and TRBJ2-3, is KAGVTQTPRYLIKTRGQQVTLSCSPISGHRSVSWYQQTPGQGLQFLFEYFSETQRNKGNFPGRFSGRQFSNSRSEMNVSTLELGDSALYLCASSLGGSTDTQYFGPGTRLTVL.

This clone was seen only a few times. The J gene is TRBJ1-5, the V gene TRBV15; D remains ambiguous. The CDR3 extends over 13 amino acids. From germline, CDR1 is LNHNV and CDR2 YYDKDF (reference sequence). V dropped 4 bases and J dropped 1 base, with 5 bases sitting between them. For the CDR3, the DNA is TGTGCCACCAGCAAATCGAGCAATCAGCCCCAGCATTTT. Protein sequence: CATSKSSNQPQHF. The full variable domain, completed using reference TRBV15 and TRBJ1-5, is DAMVIQNPRYQVTQFGKPVTLSCSQTLNHNVMYWYQQKSSQAPKLLFHYYDKDFNNEADTPDNFQSRRPNTSFCFLDIRSPGLGDTAMYLCATSKSSNQPQHFGDGTRLSIL.

The rearrangement uses TRBV11-2 and TRBJ1-5; D is unresolved. The CDR3 extends over 13 amino acids. Between the trimmed V and J ends, which lost 5 bases and 0 bases, there was a span of 5 bases. Germline V CDR1 and CDR2: SGHAT, FQNNGV. The CDR3 spells CASSVYSNQPQHF. CDR3 nucleotide sequence: TGTGCCAGCAGCGTATATAGCAATCAGCCCCAGCATTTT.

This clone was counted a few times. This chain uses TRBV7-2 with TRBJ2-2, with 9 bases fitting TRBD2. Trimming at V came to 6 bases and at J to 3 bases, leaving 5 bases not matched to a gene. The length of the CDR3 is 15 residues. The germline CDR1 and CDR2 sequences are SGHTA and FQGNSA. The chain's CDR3 is CASSPRLADTGELFF. In nucleotides, the CDR3 is TGTGCCAGCAGTCCACGACTAGCGGACACCGGGGAGCTGTTTTTT.

The rearrangement uses TRBV6-4 and TRBJ1-5, with D tentatively TRBD1 (5 bases). The ends were cut back, 6 bases at V and 2 bases at J, with 17 bases in the middle. The CDR3 consists of 16 residues. Germline CDR1 MRHNA, CDR2 SNTAGT. CDR3 sequence: CASRFFQGSGNQPQHF. The CDR3 DNA follows: TGTGCCAGCAGGTTCTTCCAGGGAAGTGGCAATCAGCCCCAGCATTTT.

In regard to this clone: The sample contains more than one DNA sequence encoding this CDR3. J is TRBJ1-1 and V is TRBV7-9; TRBD1 agrees at 7 bases. The length of the CDR3 is 12 residues. V lost 6 bases and J lost 8; bases outside the gene matches: 6. Germline assignment: CDR1 SEHNR and CDR2 FQNEAQ (reference sequence). CDR3 region: CASRSTGREAFF. The CDR3 nucleotides are TGTGCCAGCAGGTCGACAGGGCGGGAAGCTTTCTTT.

This rearrangement joins TRBV5-4 to TRBJ2-7; 7 bases agree with TRBD2. Germline loops: CDR1 SGHNT, CDR2 YYREEE (reference sequence). Trimming at V came to 0 bases and at J to 2 bases, leaving 5 bases not matched to a gene. CDR3 length: 15 amino acids. This CDR3 reads CASSLDLADTYEQYF. CDR3 nucleotides: TGTGCCAGCAGCTTGGATCTAGCGGATACCTACGAGCAGTACTTC.

This clone has a handful of counts. The rearrangement uses TRBV5-1 and TRBJ2-5; 12 positions match TRBD2. V shed 4 bases, J shed 2 bases, and the junction held 6 bases outside the gene matches. This CDR3 spans 16 amino acids. Germline assignment: CDR1 SGHRS and CDR2 YFSETQ. The CDR3 DNA reads as TGCGCCAGCAGCACTGGTGGGACTAGCGGGCAAGAGACCCAGTACTTC. Encoded protein: CASSTGGTSGQETQYF.

The CDR3 DNA is TGTGCCAGTAGTATAGATCTTTGGACAGGGGTGGAAGCTTTCTTT. Translated: CASSIDLWTGVEAFF. The chain carries TRBV19 and TRBJ1-1; 9 bases fit TRBD1. Germline V gives CDR1 LNHDA, CDR2 SQIVND (reference sequence). Unmatched junction bases numbered 7, after V lost 0 bases and J lost 8 bases. CDR3 length: 15 amino acids.

The V call is TRBV5-8, the J call TRBJ2-1; 11 bases match TRBD2. The germline gives CDR1 SGHTS, CDR2 YDEGEE. V was clipped by 4 bases and J by 8 bases; unmatched bases: 5. This CDR3 comprises 14 residues. The CDR3: CASSPGLAGDEQFF. The CDR3 nucleotides are TGTGCCAGCAGCCCTGGACTAGCGGGCGATGAGCAGTTCTTC.

This clone has just a few counts. The rearrangement joins TRBV25-1 to TRBJ1-4; 8 bases fit TRBD1. After removal of 6 bases from V and 8 bases from J, the junction contained 11 bases not matched to a gene. CDR1 MGHDK and CDR2 SYGVNS come from the germline V gene. The CDR3 has 15 amino acids. The CDR3 sequence is CASSPSQGAGEKLFF. The CDR3 nucleotides are TGTGCCAGCAGCCCCTCCCAGGGGGCCGGAGAAAAACTGTTTTTT.

This clone has just a few counts. The V call is TRBV11-2, the J call TRBJ2-5; tentative D call: TRBD1 (5 bases). This CDR3 contains 16 residues. CDR1 and CDR2 from the germline V gene are SGHAT and FQNNGV. With 0 bases removed from V and 4 bases from J, the gap between germline ends came to 15 bases. The CDR3 coding sequence is TGTGCCAGCAGCTTAGATCGCAGGGCGCCCCCAGAGACCCAGTACTTC. Translation gives CASSLDRRAPPETQYF.

This CDR3 reads CASSWGGQPQHF. DNA for the CDR3: TGTGCCAGTAGCTGGGGGGGTCAGCCCCAGCATTTT. The chain is built from TRBV19 and TRBJ1-5, with a tentative D call TRBD1 (5 bases). The V gene's germline CDR1 is LNHDA and CDR2 SQIVND (reference sequence). The CDR3 sequence is 12 residues long. With 6 bases removed from V and 6 bases from J, the gap between germline ends came to 9 bases.